This T cell receptor (beta chain) stems from a study of cytomegalovirus exposure and HLA in healthy donors. Amplification used 60 Vbeta primers and 13 Jbeta primers. Assay: immunoSEQ multiplex PCR; the TCRdb copy retains only in-frame clones and omits some. The data contain more than 100,000 clones, 75% to 90% of them singletons. Germline assignment: CDR1 SGDLS and CDR2 YYNGEE. CDR3 length: 15 amino acids. Trimming at V came to 8 bases and at J to 4 bases, leaving 10 bases not matched to a gene. This TCR came from a man between 25 and 39 years old in good health and CMV-seronegative. Sequenced material: PBMCs. The chain joins TRBV9 to TRBJ2-3; TRBD1 agrees at 10 bases. The CDR3 is CASGDRGEGADTQYF. The CDR3 DNA sequence: TGTGCCAGTGGGGACAGGGGTGAGGGGGCAGATACGCAGTATTTT. The whole variable domain, filled in from reference TRBV9 and TRBJ2-3, reads DSGVTQTPKHLITATGQRVTLRCSPRSGDLSVYWYQQSLDQGLQFLIQYYNGEERAKGNILERFSAQQFPDLHSELNLSSLELGDSALYFCASGDRGEGADTQYFGPGTRLTVL.